A selection of T cell receptor beta chains follows, all from one sample in a study of technical replicates of blood from a few donors. This table comes from immunoSEQ multiplex PCR, and its TCRdb copy is limited to in-frame clones, with some not included. The profile shows under 80,000 clones, more than 85% of them singletons. Sequenced material: T cells isolated from PBMCs. The receptors originated from a human donor in good health. Some clones in this sample may be carry-over from other donors' samples. CDR3s include the opening cysteine and the closing phenylalanine or tryptophan. The D gene is left open where the match is weak. The listing skips clone size in some rows; elsewhere it reads once, few, many or a size class.

D,size,J,V,DNA,CDR3
-,once,TRBJ1-2,TRBV29-1,TGCAGCGTTGGAATTGAGGGCTACACCTTC,CSVGIEGYTF
-,-,TRBJ2-1,TRBV18,TGTGCCAGCTCAAATGGCCTGATGAATGAGCAGTTCTTC,CASSNGLMNEQFF
-,-,TRBJ2-7,TRBV6-5,TGTGCCAGCAGTTACTCATCGTTCACGGACGAGCAGTACTTC,CASSYSSFTDEQYF
-,-,TRBJ2-1,TRBV7-9,TGTGCCAGCAGCCGACAGTACAATGAGCAGTTCTTC,CASSRQYNEQFF
TRBD2,once,TRBJ2-1,TRBV30,TGTGCCTGGAGTTCACTAGCGGGAGGTCGTCAGTTCTTC,CAWSSLAGGRQFF
TRBD1,-,TRBJ1-3,TRBV6-1,TGTGCCAGCAGAGCGACAGGGAGAGGAAACACCATATATTTT,CASRATGRGNTIYF
-,-,TRBJ1-2,TRBV19,TGTGCCAGTAGTATTACCAGGGCCCACTATGGCTACACCTTC,CASSITRAHYGYTF
-,-,TRBJ2-3,TRBV7-2,TGTGCCAGCAGCCCCTACGGGACACAGAGCACAGATACGCAGTATTTT,CASSPYGTQSTDTQYF
-,-,TRBJ1-1,TRBV27,TGTACCAGCAGCCCATCCCTAGGGGACTCCAACACTGAAGCTTTCTTT,CTSSPSLGDSNTEAFF
-,-,TRBJ1-4,TRBV28,TGTGCCAGCAGTTTTCCACTCGGGAAGCGCATTTCAACTAATGAAAAACTGTTTTTT,CASSFPLGKRISTNEKLFF
-,-,TRBJ1-1,TRBV28,TGTGCCAGCACTTTTCTCCAGGAAGACACTGAAGCTTTCTTT,CASTFLQEDTEAFF
-,-,TRBJ2-7,TRBV7-9,TGTGCCAGCAGCTTAGACAGTAGCTCCTACGAGCAGTACTTC,CASSLDSSSYEQYF
-,-,TRBJ1-1,TRBV5-1,TGCGCCAGCAGCTTGGAGGCGGGCTCGAACACTGAAGCTTTCTTT,CASSLEAGSNTEAFF
-,few,TRBJ2-2,TRBV5-8,TGTGCCAGCAGCATGAAAGTTAGGACTGTGACCGGGGAGCTGTTTTTT,CASSMKVRTVTGELFF
-,-,TRBJ2-3,TRBV5-1,TGCGCCAGCAGCCTGGGACTCGCCCTGGGCACAGATACGCAGTATTTT,CASSLGLALGTDTQYF
TRBD1,-,TRBJ1-2,TRBV25-1,TGTGCCAGCAGTGAATTCGGGGACAGGGGACTGATCAGCTATGGCTACACCTTC,CASSEFGDRGLISYGYTF
TRBD2,-,TRBJ2-5,TRBV9,TGTGCCAGCAGCGTAGGCGGGAGGGACCAAGAGACCCAGTACTTC,CASSVGGRDQETQYF
-,-,TRBJ1-6,TRBV27,TGTGCCAGCAGCTTTACAGGGTTTTATTCACCCCTCCACTTT,CASSFTGFYSPLHF
TRBD1,-,TRBJ2-7,TRBV18,TGTGCCAGCTCACTGCGACAGGGGGCCGCCTACGAGCAGTACTTC,CASSLRQGAAYEQYF
TRBD2,-,TRBJ2-1,TRBV5-4,TGTGCCAGCTACCTGGCGGGAGTAAGCTCCTACAATGAGCAGTTCTTC,CASYLAGVSSYNEQFF
-,once,TRBJ2-5,TRBV6-5,TGTGCCAGCAGTCTTTCGGGACATCTGGAGACCCAGTACTTC,CASSLSGHLETQYF
-,-,TRBJ2-7,TRBV2,TGTGCCAGCAGTGAATCAGTGTTCTCCTACGAGCAGTACTTC,CASSESVFSYEQYF
TRBD1,-,TRBJ1-4,TRBV29-1,TGCAGCGGACAGGGGGCGCATGAAAAACTGTTTTTT,CSGQGAHEKLFF
-,-,TRBJ2-1,TRBV7-3,TGTGCCAGCAGCAAGACTTACGGGGGGCACTCCTACAATGAGCAGTTCTTC,CASSKTYGGHSYNEQFF
-,-,TRBJ2-1,TRBV7-2,TGTGCCAGCAGCTTATATACCGCGGGTGGGAATGAGCAGTTCTTC,CASSLYTAGGNEQFF
-,once,TRBJ1-1,TRBV7-6,TGTGCCAGCAGCTTGCAGGGGCCCACTGAAGCTTTCTTT,CASSLQGPTEAFF
-,-,TRBJ2-1,TRBV11-2,TGTGCCAGCAGCTTAGGTCTAGTAGACAATGAGCAGTTCTTC,CASSLGLVDNEQFF
-,-,TRBJ2-5,TRBV19,TGTGCCAGTAGCATCCAGCCACAGGGTCCGGAGACCCAGTACTTC,CASSIQPQGPETQYF
-,-,TRBJ1-2,TRBV5-1,TGCGCCAGCAGCTTCTGGGCTGGCTATGGCTACACCTTC,CASSFWAGYGYTF
-,once,TRBJ2-5,TRBV20-1,TGCAGTGCAGGGGCTTGGGAGACCCAGTACTTC,CSAGAWETQYF
-,-,TRBJ2-7,TRBV5-1,TGCGCCAGCAGCGTGGATCTCTACGAGCAGTACTTC,CASSVDLYEQYF
TRBD2,-,TRBJ2-1,TRBV9,TGTGCCAGCAGCGCTCAGACTAGCGGAGCTTACAATGAGCAGTTCTTC,CASSAQTSGAYNEQFF
TRBD1,once,TRBJ1-1,TRBV11-2,TGTGCCAGCAGCTTCCCCGGGACAGGGTCGAACACTGAAGCTTTCTTT,CASSFPGTGSNTEAFF
-,-,TRBJ1-5,TRBV28,TGTGCCAGCAGCGCAACAGGGAATAGCAATCAGCCCCAGCATTTT,CASSATGNSNQPQHF
-,-,TRBJ2-3,TRBV7-2,TGTGCCAGCAGCCAGAGAAAAGGGGGCACAGATACGCAGTATTTT,CASSQRKGGTDTQYF
TRBD1,-,TRBJ2-7,TRBV19,TGTGCGTCGGGACAGGTAGCCTACGAGCAGTACTTC,CASGQVAYEQYF
TRBD1,-,TRBJ1-2,TRBV18,TGTGCCAGCTCACCCCCCGGACAGGGAAATGGCTACACCTTC,CASSPPGQGNGYTF